Presented here are 14 T cell receptor beta chains from one specimen sequenced in a study of OX40 agonist ivuxolimab in advanced cancers. Profiled with immunoSEQ multiplex PCR; TCRdb holds only in-frame clones, not every one. The profile shows under 65,000 clones, around 93% of them singletons. The sample consisted of CD4+ or CD8+ T cells sorted from blood, taken in a trial of the OX40 agonist ivuxolimab. All receptors come from an adult with an advanced solid tumor such as melanoma, head and neck, liver or kidney cancer.

The chain has TRBV5-5 and TRBJ1-2, with D perhaps matching TRBD1 (6 bases). This CDR3 is built from 14 residues. Germline CDR1 and CDR2: SGHKS and YYEKEE (reference sequence). V lost 6 bases and J lost 2, with 14 bases in between. CDR3 in DNA: TGTGCCAGCACCCCAGGTGGACAGAACTATGGCTACACCTTC. It codes for CASTPGGQNYGYTF.

This clone was seen just once. CDR3 loop: CASSFSLGIGYTF. The DNA of the CDR3 is TGTGCCAGCAGCTTTAGTCTGGGAATCGGCTACACCTTC. The chain has TRBV7-2 and TRBJ1-2; D unclear. The germline V and J ends were trimmed by 3 bases and 8 bases, with 13 bases remaining between them. The CDR3 extends over 13 amino acids. The germline gives CDR1 SGHTA, CDR2 FQGNSA.

This chain connects TRBV10-3 to TRBJ2-5; perhaps D is TRBD1 or TRBD2 (5 bases each). The CDR3 extends over 13 amino acids. Between the trimmed V and J ends, which lost 8 bases and 5 bases, there was a span of 15 bases. CDR1 ENHRY and CDR2 SYGVKD come from the germline V gene. CDR3: CAISRASGETQYF. In DNA, the CDR3 is TGTGCCATCTCGAGGGCATCAGGGGAGACCCAGTACTTC.

The CDR3 DNA is TGTGCCAGCTCACCTGTAACAGGACCCAAGGGCGGCACAGATACGCAGTATTTT. This codes for CASSPVTGPKGGTDTQYF. The chain links TRBV18 to TRBJ2-3, with D perhaps matching TRBD1 (5 bases). The CDR3 sequence is 18 residues long. Germline values: CDR1 KGHSH, CDR2 LQKENI. Trimming left V 3 bases short and J 1 base short, with 20 bases between.

The chain carries TRBV19 and TRBJ2-2; D perhaps matches TRBD2 (5 bases). Germline V gives CDR1 LNHDA, CDR2 SQIVND (reference sequence). Between the trimmed V and J ends, which lost 2 bases and 0 bases, there was a span of 10 bases. CDR3 length: 16 residues. CDR3 sequence reads: CASSIWRVPNTGELFF. The CDR3 bases are TGTGCCAGTAGTATATGGCGGGTACCGAACACCGGGGAGCTGTTTTTT. The full variable domain, rest sourced from reference TRBV19 and TRBJ2-2, is DGGITQSPKYLFRKEGQNVTLSCEQNLNHDAMYWYRQDPGQGLRLIYYSQIVNDFQKGDIAEGYSVSREKKESFPLTVTSAQKNPTAFYLCASSIWRVPNTGELFFGEGSRLTVL.

On this clone: The sample has other DNA sequences that encode this CDR3 too. The chain uses TRBV9 and TRBJ2-7; D ambiguous. CDR3 length equals 13 residues. The germline CDR1 and CDR2 sequences are SGDLS and YYNGEE. Trimming cost V 0 bases and J 3 bases, with 7 bases left between them. CDR3 DNA: TGTGCCAGCAGCGTAGTCGAAGGCTACGAGCAGTACTTC. Protein sequence: CASSVVEGYEQYF.

This chain joins TRBV7-9 and TRBJ1-2; 8 bases agree with TRBD1. CDR3 length: 15 residues. Germline CDR1 SEHNR, CDR2 FQNEAQ (reference sequence). V lost 5 bases to trimming and J lost 7 bases; unmatched junction nucleotides: 12. Here the CDR3 reads CASSRDRISFGGYTF. The CDR3 nucleotides read TGTGCCAGCAGCCGGGACAGGATTTCTTTCGGTGGCTACACCTTC.

The chain recombines TRBV7-2 with TRBJ2-5; D is perhaps TRBD1 (6 bases). Per germline, CDR1 SGHTA and CDR2 FQGNSA. V was shortened by 5 bases and J by 2 bases, with 12 bases between the two germline ends. The CDR3 covers 14 residues. The CDR3 region is CASSPDRIQETQYF. The CDR3 bases are TGTGCCAGCAGCCCCGACAGGATACAAGAGACCCAGTACTTC.

The chain employs TRBV29-1 and TRBJ1-2; D is possibly TRBD1 (5 bases). The germline gives CDR1 SQVTM, CDR2 ANQGSEA. Trimming left V 2 bases short and J 7 bases short, with 11 bases between. This CDR3 spans 12 amino acids. The chain's CDR3 is CSVEQGRGGYTF. The CDR3 DNA follows: TGCAGCGTTGAACAGGGCCGCGGTGGCTACACCTTC.

J is TRBJ2-7 and V is TRBV6-6; 9 nucleotides line up with TRBD1. The germline CDR1 and CDR2 sequences are MNHNY and SVGAGI (reference sequence). The junction had 9 bases not matched to a gene; V was cut back by 5 bases and J by 4 bases. This CDR3 is 15 amino acids long. DNA for the CDR3: TGTGCCAGCAGTACCCGGGACAGGGTGGGTTACGAGCAGTACTTC. Translated: CASSTRDRVGYEQYF.

The chain uses TRBV9 and TRBJ2-2, with D possibly TRBD2 on 5 matching bases. V dropped 7 bases and J dropped 3 bases, with 10 bases sitting between them. The CDR3 consists of 13 residues. CDR1 is SGDLS, CDR2 YYNGEE, per germline. The CDR3 region has the DNA TGTGCCAGCCCGGACTCCTACACCGGGGAGCTGTTTTTT. This codes for CASPDSYTGELFF.

The chain couples TRBV7-9 to TRBJ1-3; D is perhaps TRBD1 (6 bases). The ends were cut back, 0 bases at V and 1 base at J, with 19 bases in the middle. The germline CDR1 and CDR2 sequences are SEHNR and FQNEAQ (reference sequence). The CDR3 is 19 residues long. In DNA form, the CDR3 reads TGTGCCAGCAGCTTAGCAGGAAAAGTCCAGGGGACATCTGGAAACACCATATATTTT. Translating it yields CASSLAGKVQGTSGNTIYF.

This rearrangement joins TRBV18 to TRBJ2-5; 8 bases are a match to TRBD2. The CDR3 is 17 residues long. Trimming took 1 base from V and 3 from J; bases not matched to a gene: 10. The germline gives CDR1 KGHSH, CDR2 LQKENI. CDR3 amino acids: CASSPRTSFMGEETQYF. Written as DNA, the CDR3 is TGTGCCAGCTCACCACGGACTAGCTTCATGGGGGAAGAGACCCAGTACTTC. The entire variable domain, with the rest obtained from reference TRBV18 and TRBJ2-5, is as follows: NAGVMQNPRHLVRRRGQEARLRCSPMKGHSHVYWYRQLPEEGLKFMVYLQKENIIDESGMPKERFSAEFPKEGPSILRIQQVVRGDSAAYFCASSPRTSFMGEETQYFGPGTRLLVL.

The V and J genes are TRBV29-1 and TRBJ2-5, with D possibly TRBD2 on 6 matching bases. The CDR3 contains 13 residues. Trimming stripped 4 bases from V and 0 bases from J, with 9 bases between. Germline V gives CDR1 SQVTM, CDR2 ANQGSEA. The CDR3 sequence: CSVVRDYQETQYF. In DNA, the CDR3 is TGCAGCGTTGTTCGGGACTACCAAGAGACCCAGTACTTC.